The present T cell receptor (beta chain) was sequenced within a study of synovial regulatory T cells in juvenile arthritis. Regarding the study as a whole: iaTreg cells shared more CDR3 sequences with synovial Tregs than other blood Tregs did.

Assay: immunoSEQ multiplex PCR; the TCRdb copy retains only in-frame clones and omits some. The record lists several thousand clones, of which the ten most abundant hold roughly 1.5%. About this clone itself: No antigen is known for it.

The receptor was derived from a donor younger than 30 with juvenile idiopathic arthritis. The sequencing input was Treg cells from blood. Indicated subset: remaining (HLA-DR-negative) circulating blood Treg cells.

The CDR3 sequence is CASSPQGAYNSPLHF. The chain uses TRBV19 and TRBJ1-6; TCRdb's D gene call, TRBD1, goes unchecked for lack of DNA. This CDR3 is 15 amino acids long. No DNA is recorded. CDR1 is LNHDA and CDR2 is SQIVND in the germline V gene (reference sequence).